Listed here are 7 T cell receptor beta chains from one sample, sequenced in a study of identical twins. TCRdb called the 5' RACE reads again in MiXCR, with one record for every CDR3 protein. The repertoire includes fewer than 650,000 distinct CDR3 sequences, approximately 9.6% of them detected once, and under 3.5% sits in the top ten. This same sample was also part of a study on yellow fever vaccine responses in identical twins.

Sequencing was performed on PBMCs. These receptors all stem from a young woman in good health.

There are a few counts of this clonotype. CDR3 bases: TGTGCCAGTAGTTCAGGGTGGGCGCAGAGCTCCTACGAGCAGTACTTC. This codes for CASSSGWAQSSYEQYF. The rearrangement joins TRBV19 to TRBJ2-7, with D perhaps matching TRBD1 (5 bases). V lost 5 bases to trimming and J lost 0 bases, with 17 bases between them. CDR3 size: 16 residues. Germline V gives CDR1 LNHDA, CDR2 SQIVND (reference sequence).

In this sample, this clonotype turned up many times. V gene TRBV7-2 combines with J gene TRBJ2-3; the D gene is possibly TRBD1 (6 bases). V dropped 5 bases and J dropped 5 bases, with 17 bases sitting between them. Germline V gene sequence: CDR1 SGHTA, CDR2 FQGNSA. The CDR3 covers 15 residues. The CDR3 region is CASSGQTSRGDTQYF. In DNA, the CDR3 is TGTGCCAGCAGCGGGCAGACTTCCAGGGGAGATACGCAGTATTTT.

Ten or more counts support this clonotype. CDR3 sequence reads: CASSQDSPLAGYRNEQFF. DNA of the CDR3: TGCGCCAGCAGCCAAGATTCTCCACTAGCGGGATACCGCAATGAGCAGTTCTTC. J is TRBJ2-1 and V is TRBV4-3; 10 positions agree with TRBD2. Germline CDR1 reads LGHNA; CDR2 reads YSLEER. J gave up 6 bases and V 0 bases, and 11 bases lay outside the gene matches. The CDR3 contains 18 residues.

V gene TRBV11-2 combines with J gene TRBJ2-5; 12 positions match TRBD2. The CDR3 covers 16 residues. Germline assignment: CDR1 SGHAT and CDR2 FQNNGV. Unmatched junction bases numbered 9, after V lost 5 bases and J lost 5 bases. The CDR3 loop is CASSGLAGGPAETQYF. The DNA of the CDR3 is TGTGCCAGCAGCGGGCTAGCGGGGGGGCCCGCGGAGACCCAGTACTTC.

This clonotype was counted between two and nine times. DNA for the CDR3: TGCGCCAGCAGACAGCAAACAGCGGGGGCAACAGATACGCAGTATTTT. Its translation is CASRQQTAGATDTQYF. The V gene is TRBV5-1, the J gene TRBJ2-3; 8 nucleotides agree with TRBD2. CDR1 is SGHRS, CDR2 YFSETQ, per germline. J lost 3 bases, V lost 5 bases, and 11 bases had no gene match. This CDR3 region has 16 residues.

This clonotype has a handful of counts. In DNA form, the CDR3 reads TGCAGTGCTAGAGGAGAGGCAGGGCAGGGAGCATGGGCTTTCTTT. Encoded protein: CSARGEAGQGAWAFF. The chain employs TRBV20-1 and TRBJ1-1, with D possibly being TRBD1 (5 bases). Germline CDR1 DFQATT, CDR2 SNEGSKA (reference sequence). Trimming left V 1 base short and J 11 bases short, with 23 bases between. The CDR3 is 15 amino acids.

This clonotype appeared a few times. This chain links TRBV19 with TRBJ2-4; 9 bases are shared with TRBD1. J lost 0 bases, V lost 3 bases, and 3 bases had no gene match. The CDR3 length is 16 residues. The germline V gene has CDR1 LNHDA and CDR2 SQIVND (reference sequence). CDR3 DNA sequence: TGTGCCAGTAGTATCGACAGGGGGTTAGCCAAAAACATTCAGTACTTC. This translates into CASSIDRGLAKNIQYF.